Sequencing of this T cell receptor (beta chain) was carried out in a study of cytomegalovirus exposure and HLA in healthy donors. About this clone itself: Its antigen is not known.

It was with 60 Vbeta and 13 Jbeta primers that the PCR ran. The table came from immunoSEQ multiplex PCR; TCRdb's copy has only in-frame clones and leaves some out. Found here are about 180,000 clones, 60% to 85% of them singletons; the top ten hold 4.5% to 6%. Findings of the study overall: Analysis was carried out at a later point, and it linked a missense DCLRE1C variant to TCR beta V- and J-gene trimming. It was reportedly the case that the classifier diagnosed cytomegalovirus status with high specificity and sensitivity. Later analysis showed most CMV-associated TCR beta chains appearing HLA-restricted.

This TCR came from a man aged 40-49 years in good health and CMV-seronegative. Sequenced input: PBMCs.

CDR3 protein: CASTREGKANTEAFF. The DNA of the CDR3 is TGTGCCAGCACTAGGGAGGGGAAGGCGAACACTGAAGCTTTCTTT. The V and J genes are TRBV2 and TRBJ1-1, with a weak D call TRBD1 (5 bases). Germline V lookup: CDR1 SNHLY, CDR2 FYNNEI. The length of the CDR3 is 15 residues. Trimming took off 7 bases at V and 1 base at J, with 16 bases between the two ends.